The 5 T cell receptor beta chains reported below all come from one sample, sequenced in a study of T cells expressing NK-cell markers. TCRdb re-called the 5' RACE reads and shows each CDR3 protein once, DNA omitted. This listing includes about 460,000 distinct CDR3 sequences. The sample comprised blood T cells: a sorted CD56 or NKG2C T cell subset, CD4+ or CD8+ T cells, or bulk PBMC T cells (not recorded which). Every receptor here comes from a woman in her fifties or sixties in good health.

The chain has TRBV29-1 and TRBJ1-2. Per the germline V gene, CDR1 is SQVTM and CDR2 is ANQGSEA. The CDR3 extends over 14 amino acids. This CDR3 reads CSVEERAGTYGYTF. The whole variable domain, remainder taken from reference TRBV29-1 and TRBJ1-2, is SAVISQKPSRDICQRGTSLTIQCQVDSQVTMMFWYRQQPGQSLTLIATANQGSEATYESGFVIDKFPISRPNLTFSTLTVSNMSPEDSSIYLCSVEERAGTYGYTFGSGTRLTVV.

The chain links TRBV7-9 to TRBJ2-1; checking the TCRdb D call of TRBD1 is not possible without DNA. The CDR3 totals 15 residues. Germline V gene sequence: CDR1 SEHNR, CDR2 FQNEAQ (reference sequence). Here the CDR3 reads CASSLGGSRNPEQFF.

The J gene is TRBJ2-2, the V gene TRBV5-1; TCRdb picks TRBD2, but there is no DNA to check that call. Germline values: CDR1 SGHRS, CDR2 YFSETQ. This CDR3 has 18 amino acids. The CDR3: CASSPLAQGHRNTGELFF.

V usage is TRBV30 and J usage is TRBJ2-1; TCRdb picks TRBD1, but there is no DNA to check that call. The CDR3 contains 13 residues. CDR1 and CDR2 (germline): GTSNPN, SVGIG (reference sequence). CDR3 protein: CAWYTDRANEQFF.

This chain connects TRBV9 to TRBJ2-1. This CDR3 has 16 amino acids. Germline lookup yields CDR1 SGDLS and CDR2 YYNGEE. The CDR3 sequence: CASSVDWNGVLNEQFF. Full variable domain (outside the CDR3, taken from reference TRBV9 and TRBJ2-1): DSGVTQTPKHLITATGQRVTLRCSPRSGDLSVYWYQQSLDQGLQFLIQYYNGEERAKGNILERFSAQQFPDLHSELNLSSLELGDSALYFCASSVDWNGVLNEQFFGPGTRLTVL.